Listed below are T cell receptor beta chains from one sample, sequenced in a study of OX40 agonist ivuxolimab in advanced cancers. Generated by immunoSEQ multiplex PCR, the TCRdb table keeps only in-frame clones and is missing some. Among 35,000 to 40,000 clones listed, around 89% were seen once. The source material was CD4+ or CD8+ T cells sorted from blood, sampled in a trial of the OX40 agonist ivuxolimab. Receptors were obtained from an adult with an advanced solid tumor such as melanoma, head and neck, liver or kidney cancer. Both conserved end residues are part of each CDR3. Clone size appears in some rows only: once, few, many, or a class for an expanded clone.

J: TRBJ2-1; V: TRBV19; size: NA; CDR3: CASSISRRSEQFF
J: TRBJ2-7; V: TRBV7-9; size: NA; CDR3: CASVWGASAYEQYF
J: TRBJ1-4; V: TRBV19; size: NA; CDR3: CASSLVDNEKLFF
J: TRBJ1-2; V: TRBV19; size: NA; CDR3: CASSIGTGAYGYTF
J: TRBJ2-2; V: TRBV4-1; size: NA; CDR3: CASSQGPELFF
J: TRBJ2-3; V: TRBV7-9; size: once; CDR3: CASSSFTDTQYF
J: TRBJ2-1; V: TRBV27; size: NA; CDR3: CASSPYSSYNEQFF
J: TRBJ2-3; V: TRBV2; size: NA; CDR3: CASSEALGGFTDTQYF
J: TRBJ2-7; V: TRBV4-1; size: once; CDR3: CASSQTGNEQYF
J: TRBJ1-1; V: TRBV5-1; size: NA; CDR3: CASRGEDTEAFF
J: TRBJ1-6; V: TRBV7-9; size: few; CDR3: CASSSGNSPLHF
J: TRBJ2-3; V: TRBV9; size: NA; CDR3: CASSVEGGRDTQYF
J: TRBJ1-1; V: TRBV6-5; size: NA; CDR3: CASSYGTGSNTEAFF
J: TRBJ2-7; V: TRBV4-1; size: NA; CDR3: CASSQATRGDEQYF
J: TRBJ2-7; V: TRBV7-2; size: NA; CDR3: CASSLPSETASSYEQYF
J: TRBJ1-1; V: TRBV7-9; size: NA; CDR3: CASSLPFF
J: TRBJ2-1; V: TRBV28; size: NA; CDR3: CASRDRRFNEQFF
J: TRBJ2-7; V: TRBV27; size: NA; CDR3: CASSPRDSGTYEQYF
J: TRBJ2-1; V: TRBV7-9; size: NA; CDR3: CASSLAQGTSSNNEQFF
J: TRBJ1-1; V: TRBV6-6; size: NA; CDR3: CASSLGPGGTEAFF
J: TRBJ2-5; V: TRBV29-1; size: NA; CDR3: CSVEAVAGARETQYF
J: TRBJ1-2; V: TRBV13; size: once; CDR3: CASSPVPGLTFYGYTF
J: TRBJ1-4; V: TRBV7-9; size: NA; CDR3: CASSLVRTRGVEKLFF
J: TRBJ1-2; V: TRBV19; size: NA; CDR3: CASSPPTGSYGYTF
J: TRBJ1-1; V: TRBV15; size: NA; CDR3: CATSRVRGSEAFF
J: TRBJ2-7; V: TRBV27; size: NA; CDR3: CASWTSGTSYEQYF